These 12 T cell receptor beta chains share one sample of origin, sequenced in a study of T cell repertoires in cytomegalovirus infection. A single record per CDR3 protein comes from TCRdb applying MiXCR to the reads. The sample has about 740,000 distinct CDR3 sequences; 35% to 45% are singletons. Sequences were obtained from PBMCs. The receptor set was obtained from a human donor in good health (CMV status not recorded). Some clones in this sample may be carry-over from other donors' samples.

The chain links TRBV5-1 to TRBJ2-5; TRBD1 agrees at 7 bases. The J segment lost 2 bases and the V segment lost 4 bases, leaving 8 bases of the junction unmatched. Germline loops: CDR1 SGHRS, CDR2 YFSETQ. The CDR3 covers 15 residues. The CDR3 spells CASSPGQYLQETQYF. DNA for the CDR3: TGCGCCAGCAGCCCGGGACAGTACCTTCAAGAGACCCAGTACTTC.

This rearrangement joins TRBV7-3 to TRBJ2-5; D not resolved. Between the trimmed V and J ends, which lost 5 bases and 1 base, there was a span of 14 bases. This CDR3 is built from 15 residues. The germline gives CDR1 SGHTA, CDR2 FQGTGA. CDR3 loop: CASSQTNGVQETQYF. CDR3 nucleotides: TGTGCCAGCAGCCAAACCAATGGAGTCCAAGAGACCCAGTACTTC.

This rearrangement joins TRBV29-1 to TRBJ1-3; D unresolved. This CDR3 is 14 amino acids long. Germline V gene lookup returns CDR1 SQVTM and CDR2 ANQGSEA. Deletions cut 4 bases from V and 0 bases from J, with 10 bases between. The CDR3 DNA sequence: TGCAGCGTTGGAAGCCAGACCTCTGGAAACACCATATATTTT. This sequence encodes CSVGSQTSGNTIYF.

The CDR3 loop reads CASSYSKTGGANTGELFF. The CDR3 DNA is TGTGCCAGCAGTTACTCCAAGACAGGGGGCGCGAACACCGGGGAGCTGTTTTTT. The gene calls are TRBV6-8 and TRBJ2-2; 10 bases are shared with TRBD1. The CDR3 is 18 residues long. CDR1 MNHGY and CDR2 SAAAGT come from the germline V gene. Unmatched junction bases numbered 4, after V lost 0 bases and J lost 0 bases.

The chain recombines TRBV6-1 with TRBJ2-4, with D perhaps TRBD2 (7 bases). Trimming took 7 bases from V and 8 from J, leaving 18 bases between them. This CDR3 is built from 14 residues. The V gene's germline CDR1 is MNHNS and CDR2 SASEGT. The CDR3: CASTSTGGADIQYF. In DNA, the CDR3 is TGTGCCAGCACTTCTACGGGGGGCGCCGACATTCAGTACTTC.

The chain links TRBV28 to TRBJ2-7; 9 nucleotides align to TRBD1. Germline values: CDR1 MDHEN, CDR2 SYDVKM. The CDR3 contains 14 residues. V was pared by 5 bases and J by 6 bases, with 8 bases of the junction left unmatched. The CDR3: CASSAQGAVGEQYF. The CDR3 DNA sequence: TGTGCCAGCAGTGCACAGGGGGCTGTCGGCGAGCAGTACTTC.

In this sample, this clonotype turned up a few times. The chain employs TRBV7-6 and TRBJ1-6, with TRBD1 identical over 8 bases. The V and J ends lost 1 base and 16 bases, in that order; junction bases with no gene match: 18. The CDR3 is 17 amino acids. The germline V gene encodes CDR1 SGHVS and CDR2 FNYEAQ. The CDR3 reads CASSLVSGQGLQNSLHF. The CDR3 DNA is TGTGCCAGCAGCTTAGTTTCAGGACAGGGTTTGCAAAATTCTCTCCACTTT.

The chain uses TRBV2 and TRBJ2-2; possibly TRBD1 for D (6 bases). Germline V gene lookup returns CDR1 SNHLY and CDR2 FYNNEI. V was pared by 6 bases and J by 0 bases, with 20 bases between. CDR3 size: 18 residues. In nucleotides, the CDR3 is TGTGCCAGCAGAGTAAAAAAAGGACAGACCGCGAACACCGGGGAGCTGTTTTTT. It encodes CASRVKKGQTANTGELFF.

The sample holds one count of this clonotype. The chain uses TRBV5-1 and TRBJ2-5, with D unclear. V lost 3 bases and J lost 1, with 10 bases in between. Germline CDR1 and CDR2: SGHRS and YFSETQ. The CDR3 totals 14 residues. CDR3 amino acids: CASSSIDVQETQYF. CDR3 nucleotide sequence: TGCGCCAGCAGCTCGATTGACGTCCAAGAGACCCAGTACTTC.

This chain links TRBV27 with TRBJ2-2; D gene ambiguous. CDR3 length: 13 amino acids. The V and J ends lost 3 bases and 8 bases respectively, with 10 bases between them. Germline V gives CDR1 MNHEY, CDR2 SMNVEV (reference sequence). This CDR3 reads CASSFGSLGELFF. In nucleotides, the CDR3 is TGTGCCAGCAGTTTCGGCTCCCTAGGGGAGCTGTTTTTT.

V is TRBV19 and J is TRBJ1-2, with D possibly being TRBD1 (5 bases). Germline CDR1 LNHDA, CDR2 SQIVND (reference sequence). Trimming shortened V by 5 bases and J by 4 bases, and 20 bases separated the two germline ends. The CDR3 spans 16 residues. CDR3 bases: TGTGCCAGTAGTCCCAGATCATTAGGGACGAGCTATGGCTACACCTTC. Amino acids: CASSPRSLGTSYGYTF. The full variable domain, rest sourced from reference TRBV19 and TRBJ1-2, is DGGITQSPKYLFRKEGQNVTLSCEQNLNHDAMYWYRQDPGQGLRLIYYSQIVNDFQKGDIAEGYSVSREKKESFPLTVTSAQKNPTAFYLCASSPRSLGTSYGYTFGSGTRLTVV.

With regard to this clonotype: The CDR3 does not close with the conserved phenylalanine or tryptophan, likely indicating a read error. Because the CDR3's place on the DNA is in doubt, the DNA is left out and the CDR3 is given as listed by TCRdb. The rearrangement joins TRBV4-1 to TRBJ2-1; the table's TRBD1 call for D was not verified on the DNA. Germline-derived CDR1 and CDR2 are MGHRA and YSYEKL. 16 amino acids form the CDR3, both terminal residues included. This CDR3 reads CASSQPNRVLYNEQLL.